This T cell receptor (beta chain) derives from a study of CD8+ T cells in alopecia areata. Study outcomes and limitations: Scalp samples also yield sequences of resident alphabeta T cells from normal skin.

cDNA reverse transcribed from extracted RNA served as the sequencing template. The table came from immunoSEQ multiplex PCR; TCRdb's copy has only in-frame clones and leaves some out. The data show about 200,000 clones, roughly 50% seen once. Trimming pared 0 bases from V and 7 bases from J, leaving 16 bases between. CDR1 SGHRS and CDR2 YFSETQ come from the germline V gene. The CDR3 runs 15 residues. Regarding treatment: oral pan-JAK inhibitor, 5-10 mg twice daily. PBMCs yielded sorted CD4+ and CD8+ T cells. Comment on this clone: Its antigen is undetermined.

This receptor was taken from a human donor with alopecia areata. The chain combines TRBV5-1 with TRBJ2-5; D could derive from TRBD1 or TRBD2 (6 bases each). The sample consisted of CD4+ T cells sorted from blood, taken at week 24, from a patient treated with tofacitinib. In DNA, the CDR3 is TGCGCCAGCAGCTTGGAACAGGGCGGGGTCGGGACCCAGTACTTC. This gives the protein CASSLEQGGVGTQYF.